These 26 T cell receptor beta chains were sequenced from one sample in a study of control samples from healthy donors and cancer patients. The data were produced by immunoSEQ multiplex PCR, yet TCRdb's version contains in-frame clones alone and is incomplete. This table holds about 130,000 clones, approximately 90% found once. Input material: blood. The receptors here all came from a man between 18 and 29 years old in good health.

In nucleotides, the CDR3 is TGTGCCAGCAGCTTAGCGAAGCGGGGGAACCAAGAGACCCAGTACTTC. It specifies CASSLAKRGNQETQYF. J is TRBJ2-5 and V is TRBV7-8, with TRBD2 identical over 8 bases. The germline gives CDR1 SGHVS, CDR2 FQNEAQ. The CDR3 runs to 16 residues. V was clipped by 0 bases and J by 0 bases; unmatched bases: 3.

The sample holds one count of this clone. The rearrangement joins TRBV10-3 to TRBJ1-3; the match to TRBD1 covers 7 bases. The CDR3 loop spans 14 amino acids. After removal of 6 bases from V and 4 bases from J, the junction contained 6 bases not matched to a gene. Germline loops: CDR1 ENHRY, CDR2 SYGVKD. The CDR3 loop is CAIRGDSSGNTIYF. The CDR3 nucleotides read TGTGCCATCAGAGGGGACAGTTCGGGAAACACCATATATTTT.

This clone showed up just once. The chain recombines TRBV5-1 with TRBJ1-1, with D perhaps TRBD1 (5 bases). Deletions cut 7 bases from V and 0 bases from J, with 16 bases between. This CDR3 spans 15 amino acids. Germline V gives CDR1 SGHRS, CDR2 YFSETQ. The CDR3 protein is CASGADINMNTEAFF. As DNA, the CDR3 is TGCGCCAGCGGGGCGGACATCAACATGAACACTGAAGCTTTCTTT. The entire variable domain, with the rest obtained from reference TRBV5-1 and TRBJ1-1, is as follows: KAGVTQTPRYLIKTRGQQVTLSCSPISGHRSVSWYQQTPGQGLQFLFEYFSETQRNKGNFPGRFSGRQFSNSRSEMNVSTLELGDSALYLCASGADINMNTEAFFGQGTRLTVV.

The CDR3 loop is CASSFGDQPQHF. The DNA of the CDR3 is TGCGCCAGCAGCTTTGGGGATCAGCCCCAGCATTTT. The chain is built from TRBV5-1 and TRBJ1-5; D is unclear. The CDR3 has 12 amino acids. Trimming cost V 2 bases and J 5 bases, with 5 bases left between them. The germline V gene encodes CDR1 SGHRS and CDR2 YFSETQ.

This chain uses TRBV6-1 with TRBJ1-6, with D perhaps TRBD1 (6 bases). CDR3 size: 15 residues. V was shortened by 1 base and J by 8 bases, with 12 bases between the two germline ends. CDR1 and CDR2 (germline): MNHNS, SASEGT. CDR3 sequence reads: CASSEGGHGYSPLHF. CDR3 coding DNA: TGTGCCAGCAGTGAAGGGGGACACGGCTATTCACCCCTCCACTTT.

The gene calls are TRBV10-3 and TRBJ2-1, with D uncertain. The CDR3 is made up of 11 amino acids. From germline, CDR1 is ENHRY and CDR2 SYGVKD. Trimming left V 5 bases short and J 3 bases short, with 2 bases between. The chain's CDR3 is CAISSYNEQFF. DNA of the CDR3: TGTGCCATCAGTAGCTACAATGAGCAGTTCTTC.

The chain combines TRBV19 with TRBJ1-1; no clear D gene. This CDR3 region has 16 residues. Trimming took off 7 bases at V and 1 base at J, with 19 bases between the two ends. The germline V gene has CDR1 LNHDA and CDR2 SQIVND (reference sequence). The CDR3, as DNA: TGTGCCAGTACCAAAAATAATGCTTGGAGGAACACTGAAGCTTTCTTT. Its protein is CASTKNNAWRNTEAFF. The full variable domain, completed using reference TRBV19 and TRBJ1-1, is DGGITQSPKYLFRKEGQNVTLSCEQNLNHDAMYWYRQDPGQGLRLIYYSQIVNDFQKGDIAEGYSVSREKKESFPLTVTSAQKNPTAFYLCASTKNNAWRNTEAFFGQGTRLTVV.

V usage is TRBV4-1 and J usage is TRBJ1-2; D uncertain. V dropped 0 bases and J dropped 1 base, with 12 bases sitting between them. The CDR3 extends over 16 amino acids. Germline CDR1 reads MGHRA; CDR2 reads YSYEKL. Here the CDR3 reads CASSQDTGRINYGYTF. The CDR3 bases are TGCGCCAGCAGCCAAGATACGGGCAGGATTAACTATGGCTACACCTTC.

The gene calls are TRBV5-1 and TRBJ1-2; tentative D call: TRBD1 (6 bases). The CDR3 consists of 15 residues. Between the trimmed V and J ends, which lost 1 base and 6 bases, there was a span of 16 bases. Per germline, CDR1 SGHRS and CDR2 YFSETQ. Here the CDR3 reads CASSLLSAGADGYTF. The CDR3 nucleotides read TGCGCCAGCAGCTTGTTGTCGGCAGGGGCAGATGGCTACACCTTC. The complete variable domain, with remaining parts taken from reference TRBV5-1 and TRBJ1-2, reads KAGVTQTPRYLIKTRGQQVTLSCSPISGHRSVSWYQQTPGQGLQFLFEYFSETQRNKGNFPGRFSGRQFSNSRSEMNVSTLELGDSALYLCASSLLSAGADGYTFGSGTRLTVV.

This chain links TRBV5-6 with TRBJ1-1; D unclear. CDR1 and CDR2 (germline): SGHDT, YYEEEE. The CDR3 covers 12 residues. Trimming left V 4 bases short and J 2 bases short, with 6 bases between. The DNA of the CDR3 is TGTGCCAGCAGCGTGGCTAACACTGAAGCTTTCTTT. Translated: CASSVANTEAFF.

J is TRBJ1-2 and V is TRBV6-6, with D maybe TRBD1 (5 bases). The V end lost 6 bases, the J end lost 2 bases, and 10 bases lay between the germline ends. The CDR3 has 13 amino acids. Looked up from germline, CDR1 is MNHNY and CDR2 is SVGAGI (reference sequence). CDR3 amino acids: CASSPQENYGYTF. The CDR3 DNA reads as TGTGCCAGCAGCCCACAGGAAAACTATGGCTACACCTTC.

This rearrangement joins TRBV5-1 to TRBJ1-2; D is uncertain. The V and J ends lost 1 base and 3 bases respectively, with 13 bases between them. The CDR3 length is 15 residues. Germline V gene sequence: CDR1 SGHRS, CDR2 YFSETQ. The CDR3 reads CASSLLGSFDYGYTF. The CDR3 DNA sequence: TGCGCCAGCAGCTTGCTCGGGTCTTTCGACTATGGCTACACCTTC.

The chain links TRBV7-9 to TRBJ1-5; 8 positions agree with TRBD1. The germline V gene encodes CDR1 SEHNR and CDR2 FQNEAQ (reference sequence). The CDR3 has 15 amino acids. V lost 6 bases to trimming and J lost 6 bases; unmatched junction nucleotides: 10. The CDR3 is CASSRGTGFGQPQHF. The CDR3, as DNA: TGTGCCAGCAGTCGGGGGACAGGTTTCGGTCAGCCCCAGCATTTT.

The chain links TRBV5-1 to TRBJ1-6; maybe TRBD1 (6 bases). The germline CDR1 and CDR2 sequences are SGHRS and YFSETQ. The CDR3 covers 14 residues. With 3 bases removed from V and 5 bases from J, the gap between germline ends came to 9 bases. The CDR3 region is CASSYRTDNSPLHF. As DNA, the CDR3 is TGCGCCAGCAGCTACCGGACAGATAATTCACCCCTCCACTTT.

The rearrangement uses TRBV5-5 and TRBJ1-5; 9 bases map to TRBD1. The CDR3 is 15 residues long. The germline CDR1 and CDR2 sequences are SGHKS and YYEKEE (reference sequence). V dropped 4 bases and J dropped 6; count of bases not matched to a gene: 8. This CDR3 reads CASSLEGQGSQPQHF. DNA for the CDR3: TGTGCCAGCAGCCTAGAGGGACAGGGCAGTCAGCCCCAGCATTTT.

The rearrangement links TRBV7-6 to TRBJ2-3; D unresolved. The CDR3 has 16 amino acids. Trimming took off 1 base at V and 2 bases at J, with 13 bases between the two ends. CDR1 and CDR2 (germline): SGHVS, FNYEAQ. CDR3 DNA: TGTGCCAGCAGCTTAGTAGGCGGACGCCTCACAGATACGCAGTATTTT. Protein sequence: CASSLVGGRLTDTQYF.

The chain uses TRBV7-8 and TRBJ2-7; D gene uncertain. Trimming shortened V by 4 bases and J by 0 bases, and 7 bases separated the two germline ends. CDR1 SGHVS and CDR2 FQNEAQ come from the germline V gene. The CDR3 is made up of 13 amino acids. The chain's CDR3 is CASSWQNSYEQYF. Here the CDR3 DNA reads TGTGCCAGCAGCTGGCAGAACTCCTACGAGCAGTACTTC.

This clone has more than one count but fewer than ten. This chain uses TRBV7-9 with TRBJ2-5; 8 nucleotides line up with TRBD1. The CDR3 extends over 16 amino acids. The J segment lost 3 bases and the V segment lost 5 bases, leaving 11 bases of the junction unmatched. CDR1 is SEHNR and CDR2 is FQNEAQ in the germline V gene (reference sequence). CDR3 nucleotide sequence: TGTGCCAGCAGCCCTCCCCAGGGGGCGGCGGAAGAGACCCAGTACTTC. This translates into CASSPPQGAAEETQYF.

The genes are TRBV30 and TRBJ1-2; 8 positions agree with TRBD1. Germline CDR1 is GTSNPN and CDR2 is SVGIG (reference sequence). The length of the CDR3 is 13 residues. With V trimmed by 4 bases and J by 8 bases, 9 bases remained unmatched. As DNA, the CDR3 is TGTGCCTGGAAGGACAGGGCCCCTGGGGGCTACACCTTC. This codes for CAWKDRAPGGYTF.

The J gene is TRBJ1-5, the V gene TRBV4-1, with D unclear. The CDR3 runs to 15 residues. The germline V gene encodes CDR1 MGHRA and CDR2 YSYEKL. Trimming removed 1 base from V and 6 bases from J, with 13 bases in between. The CDR3 spells CASSQGLTEAQPQHF. CDR3 coding DNA: TGCGCCAGCAGCCAAGGCTTAACTGAGGCTCAGCCCCAGCATTTT.

This clone was seen a single time. This CDR3 is CASSEGGGAAGPQHF. The CDR3 DNA reads as TGTGCCAGCAGTGAAGGAGGGGGAGCAGCTGGGCCCCAGCATTTT. The chain is built from TRBV6-1 and TRBJ1-5, with D possibly being TRBD1 (6 bases). This CDR3 has 15 residues. Deletions cut 1 base from V and 9 bases from J, with 16 bases between. The V gene's germline CDR1 is MNHNS and CDR2 SASEGT.

This chain joins TRBV5-6 and TRBJ1-2, with 7 bases that match TRBD1. Trimming cost V 2 bases and J 3 bases; bases outside gene matches: 4. This CDR3 spans 14 amino acids. CDR1 and CDR2 from the germline V gene are SGHDT and YYEEEE. The CDR3: CASSFGTEHYGYTF. The CDR3 nucleotides are TGTGCCAGCAGCTTTGGGACAGAACACTATGGCTACACCTTC.

This clone has only one observation. The gene calls are TRBV2 and TRBJ2-5; D might be TRBD1 (6 bases). Germline CDR1 and CDR2: SNHLY and FYNNEI. This CDR3 is built from 14 residues. With 4 bases removed from V and 5 bases from J, the gap between germline ends came to 14 bases. CDR3 sequence (DNA): TGTGCCAGCAGTGTCCAGGGGTTCGGGGAGACCCAGTACTTC. Its protein product is CASSVQGFGETQYF.

This clone was picked up many times. The chain employs TRBV6-7 and TRBJ1-2, with 7 nucleotides matching TRBD1. TRBV6-7 is given ORF status, its function remaining uncertain. V gave up 7 bases and J gave up 9 bases; unmatched junction bases: 11. There are 13 residues in the CDR3. CDR3 DNA: TGTGCCAGCACGTCCGGGACAGCCGAGAGCTACACCTTC. It encodes CASTSGTAESYTF.

This clone is labeled as medium-sized (0.01 to 0.1%). The chain is built from TRBV4-2 and TRBJ1-1; 8 nucleotides agree with TRBD1. Trimming at V came to 1 base and at J to 4 bases, leaving 5 bases not matched to a gene. This CDR3 contains 15 residues. Germline V gene lookup returns CDR1 LGHNA and CDR2 YNFKEQ. The CDR3 here is CASSQGAQGATEAFF. The CDR3 DNA reads TGTGCCAGCAGCCAAGGAGCTCAGGGGGCCACTGAAGCTTTCTTT.

J is TRBJ1-4 and V is TRBV27; D is possibly TRBD1 (6 bases). Germline-derived CDR1 and CDR2 are MNHEY and SMNVEV (reference sequence). The CDR3 loop spans 15 amino acids. V dropped 5 bases and J dropped 8 bases, with 18 bases sitting between them. DNA for the CDR3: TGTGCCAGCAGTCCAATTCACAGGGTAGGGGAAAAACTGTTTTTT. Translating it yields CASSPIHRVGEKLFF.